This TCR beta chain originates from a study of T cell responses to AZD1222 COVID-19 vaccine. The CDR3 loop spans 14 amino acids. Trimming at V came to 2 bases and at J to 9 bases, leaving 7 bases not matched to a gene. Per germline, CDR1 MNHEY and CDR2 SMNVEV (reference sequence). This clone has just one count. Its antigen is unidentified. The data were produced by immunoSEQ multiplex PCR, yet TCRdb's version contains in-frame clones alone and is incomplete. The sample has roughly 70,000 clones, around 90% seen once. Points from the study as a whole: Just five to seven AZD1222 recipients tested seropositive at baseline.

The receptor was isolated from an adult who received the MenACWY meningococcal vaccine as a control. Here the sequenced sample was peripheral blood, taken 28 days after the second dose of the MenACWY control vaccine. The chain uses TRBV27 and TRBJ2-1; TRBD2 matches 7 bases. The DNA for the CDR3 is TGTGCCAGCAGTTTAGGAGCGGGAATCGGTGAGCAGTTCTTC. It translates to CASSLGAGIGEQFF.